The present TCR beta chain was sequenced within a study of response to subunit inactivated influenza vaccine. Study-wide results and limits: Each seasonal influenza vaccination, the authors suggested, recruits few new T cells.

This clonotype was picked up a small number of times. The antigen remains undetermined. This CDR3 is 12 amino acids long. Trimming took off 6 bases at V and 2 bases at J, with 9 bases between the two ends. Germline loops: CDR1 SGHRS, CDR2 YFSETQ. TCRdb ran MiXCR on the RT-PCR reads and lists one entry per CDR3 protein. The table shows hundreds of thousands of distinct CDR3 sequences, with 12% to 15% occurring only once. The TCR comes from a man between 45 and 60 years old who received an inactivated influenza vaccine. The starting material was PBMCs from blood, obtained approximately 15 days before vaccination. V is TRBV5-1 and J is TRBJ2-7, with D possibly matching TRBD2 (7 bases). The CDR3 reads CASKGGAYEQYF. CDR3 DNA: TGCGCCAGCAAGGGGGGGGCCTACGAGCAGTACTTC.